This T cell receptor beta chain was recorded in a study of T-cell reconstitution after alpha-beta-depleted transplantation in children (dated by TCRdb to the mid-2010s). As for the study more broadly: Using TCR repertoire profiling, the study quantitatively followed how T-cell immune reconstitution unfolded in children after TCRalphabeta/CD19-depleted allogeneic hematopoietic cell transplantation.

This clonotype was detected only once. This receptor's antigen is unknown. Base qualities are missing; no much larger clone stands one base away. A single read counts as weak evidence. The protocol used for the library was PCR. The sequencer was an Illumina HiSeq 2500. Molecular barcoding was employed in the preparation of TCR libraries, with unique molecular identifiers being used to normalize TCRbeta repertoire quantification. TCRdb applied fastp at Q25 and MiXCR to the public reads, then kept only in-frame beta chains. CDR3 protein sequences are deduplicated, and each keeps its most common genes and DNA. The sample table contains 540,000 or so distinct CDR3 sequences; only one count was recorded for about 21% of them. The ten top clones hold around 14% of the sample. Paper-wide results and their limitations: In some patients, high TCRbeta diversity at day 60 was attributed to recipient T cells and intrathymic progenitors that had survived conditioning. Over subsequent months, a decline in hyperexpanded clone frequencies was noted, and after one year, T-cell counts and TCRbeta diversity were mostly ascribed to newly produced T cells. Apparently early alphabetaT-cell count recovery about two months after transplant reportedly relied on only several hundred rapidly expanded clones derived from non-depleted graft cells.

The treatment or condition tag for this specimen amounts to: allogeneic hematopoietic cell transplantation with graft depleted of TCRalphabeta T cells and CD19 B cells. Transplant recipients were children who received TCRalphabeta/CD19-depleted allogeneic hematopoietic cell grafts. The sequencing used PBMCs, mostly from graft donor cells, collected 360 days after TCRalphabeta/CD19-depleted stem cell transplant. The receptor's source is a boy in the first two years of life who had a stem cell transplant for acute myeloid leukemia, so the T cells may come from the graft donor.

The nucleotides are TGTGCCAGCAGTCCCGGACTGCCGAACACTGAAGCTTTCTTT. Translated, this gives CASSPGLPNTEAFF. The chain joins TRBV12-3 or TRBV12-4 to TRBJ1-1, with the D segment identity uncertain. The V end loses 5 bases and the J end loses 1 base, and a stretch of 11 bases separates them. There are 14 amino acids in the CDR3, from cysteine to phenylalanine inclusive. The kept DNA is CDR3 alone, 42 bases in frame from the first base.